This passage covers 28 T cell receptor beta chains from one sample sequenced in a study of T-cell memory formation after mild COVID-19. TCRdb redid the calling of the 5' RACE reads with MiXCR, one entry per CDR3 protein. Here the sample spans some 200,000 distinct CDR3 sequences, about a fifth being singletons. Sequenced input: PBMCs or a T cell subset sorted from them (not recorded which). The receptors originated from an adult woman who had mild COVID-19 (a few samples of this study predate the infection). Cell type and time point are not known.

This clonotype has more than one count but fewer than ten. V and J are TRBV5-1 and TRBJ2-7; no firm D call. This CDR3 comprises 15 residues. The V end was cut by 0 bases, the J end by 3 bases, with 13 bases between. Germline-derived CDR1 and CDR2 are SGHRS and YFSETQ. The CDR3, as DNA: TGCGCCAGCAGCTTGGAATGGTCCCCTCTCTACGAGCAGTACTTC. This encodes CASSLEWSPLYEQYF.

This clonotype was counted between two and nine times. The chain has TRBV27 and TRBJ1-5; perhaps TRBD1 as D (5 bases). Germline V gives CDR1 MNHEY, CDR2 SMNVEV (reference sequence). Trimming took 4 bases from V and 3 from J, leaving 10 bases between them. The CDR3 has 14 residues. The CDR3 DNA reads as TGTGCCAGCAGTTCCGACAGCTCCAATCAGCCCCAGCATTTT. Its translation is CASSSDSSNQPQHF.

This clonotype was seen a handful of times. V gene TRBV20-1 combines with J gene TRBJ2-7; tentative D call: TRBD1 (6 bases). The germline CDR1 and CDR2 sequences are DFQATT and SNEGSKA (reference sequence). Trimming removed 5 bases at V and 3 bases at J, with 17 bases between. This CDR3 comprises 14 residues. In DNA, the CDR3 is TGCAGTGCTTGCCGCGACAGGACGTACTACGAGCAGTACTTC. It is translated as CSACRDRTYYEQYF.

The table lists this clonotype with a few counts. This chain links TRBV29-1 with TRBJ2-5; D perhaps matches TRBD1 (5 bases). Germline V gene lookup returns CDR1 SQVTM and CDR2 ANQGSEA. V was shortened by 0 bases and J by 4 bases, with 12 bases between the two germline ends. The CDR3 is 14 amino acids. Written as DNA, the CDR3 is TGCAGCGTTGAAGATCAGGGTTCGGTAGAGACCCAGTACTTC. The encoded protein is CSVEDQGSVETQYF.

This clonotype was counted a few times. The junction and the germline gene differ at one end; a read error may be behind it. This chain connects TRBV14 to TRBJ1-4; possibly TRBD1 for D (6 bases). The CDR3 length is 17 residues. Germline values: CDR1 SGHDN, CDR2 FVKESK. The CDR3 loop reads CASSEESGTSGGEKLFF. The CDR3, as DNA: TGTGCCAGCAGCGAAGAAAGTGGGACATCGGGTGGTGAAAAACTGTTTTTT. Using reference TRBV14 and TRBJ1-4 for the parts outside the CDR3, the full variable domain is EAGVTQFPSHSVIEKGQTVTLRCDPISGHDNLYWYRRVMGKEIKFLLHFVKESKQDESGMPNNRFLAERTGGTYSTLKVQPAELEDSGVYFCASSEESGTSGGEKLFFGSGTQLSVL.

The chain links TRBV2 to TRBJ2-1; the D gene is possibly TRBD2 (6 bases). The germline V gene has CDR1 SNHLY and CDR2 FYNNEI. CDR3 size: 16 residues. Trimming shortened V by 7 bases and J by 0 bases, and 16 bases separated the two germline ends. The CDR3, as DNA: TGTGCCAGCAACGGGATAGGCGGGGTCTCCTACAATGAGCAGTTCTTC. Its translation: CASNGIGGVSYNEQFF.

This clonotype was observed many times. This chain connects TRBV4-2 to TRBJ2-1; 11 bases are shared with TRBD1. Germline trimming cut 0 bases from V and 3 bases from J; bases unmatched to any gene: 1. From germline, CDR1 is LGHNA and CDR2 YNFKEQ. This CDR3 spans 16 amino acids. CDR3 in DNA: TGTGCCAGCAGCCAAGATGGGACAGGGGGCTACAATGAGCAGTTCTTC. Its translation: CASSQDGTGGYNEQFF.

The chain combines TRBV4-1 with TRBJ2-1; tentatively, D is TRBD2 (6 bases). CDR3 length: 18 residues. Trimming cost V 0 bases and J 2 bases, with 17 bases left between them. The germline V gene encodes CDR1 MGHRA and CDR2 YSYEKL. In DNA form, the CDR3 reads TGCGCCAGCAGCCAAGAACATCCTCAGCGGGTAACCTACAATGAGCAGTTCTTC. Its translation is CASSQEHPQRVTYNEQFF.

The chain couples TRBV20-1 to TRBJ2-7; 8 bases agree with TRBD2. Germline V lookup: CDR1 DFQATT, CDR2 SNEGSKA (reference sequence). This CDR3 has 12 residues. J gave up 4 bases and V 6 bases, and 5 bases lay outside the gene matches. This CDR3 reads CSAGGASYEQYF. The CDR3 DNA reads TGCAGTGCCGGGGGGGCGAGTTACGAGCAGTACTTC.

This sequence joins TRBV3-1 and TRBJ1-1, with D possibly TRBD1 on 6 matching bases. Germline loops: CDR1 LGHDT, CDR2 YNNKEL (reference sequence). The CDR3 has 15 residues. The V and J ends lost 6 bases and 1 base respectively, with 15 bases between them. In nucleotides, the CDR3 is TGTGCCAGCAGGGTAGACAGGAGTGGGAACACTGAAGCTTTCTTT. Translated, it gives CASRVDRSGNTEAFF.

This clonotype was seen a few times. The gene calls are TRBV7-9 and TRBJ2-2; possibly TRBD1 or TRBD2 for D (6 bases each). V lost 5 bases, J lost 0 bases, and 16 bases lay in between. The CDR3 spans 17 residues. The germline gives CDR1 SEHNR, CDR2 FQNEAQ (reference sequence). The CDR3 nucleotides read TGTGCCAGCAGCCTTGAGGCGGGACACGCGAACACCGGGGAGCTGTTTTTT. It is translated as CASSLEAGHANTGELFF.

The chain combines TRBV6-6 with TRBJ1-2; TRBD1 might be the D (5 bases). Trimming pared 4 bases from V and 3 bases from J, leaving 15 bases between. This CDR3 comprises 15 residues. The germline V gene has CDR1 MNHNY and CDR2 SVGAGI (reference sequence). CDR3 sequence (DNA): TGTGCCAGCAGTTCCAGCCGGGACTTTCACTATGGCTACACCTTC. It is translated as CASSSSRDFHYGYTF.

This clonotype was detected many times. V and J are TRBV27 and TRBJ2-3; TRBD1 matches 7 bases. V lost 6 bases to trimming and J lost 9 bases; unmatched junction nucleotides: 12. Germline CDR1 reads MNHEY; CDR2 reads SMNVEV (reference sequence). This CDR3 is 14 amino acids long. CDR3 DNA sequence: TGTGCCAGCAGCATCATCCAGGGGGAGAGGACGCAGTATTTT. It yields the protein CASSIIQGERTQYF.

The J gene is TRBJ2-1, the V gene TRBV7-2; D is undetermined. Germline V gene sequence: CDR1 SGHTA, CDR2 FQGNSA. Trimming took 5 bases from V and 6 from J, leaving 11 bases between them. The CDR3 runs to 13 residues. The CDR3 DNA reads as TGTGCCAGCAGCCACCTTACGGGCAATGAGCAGTTCTTC. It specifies CASSHLTGNEQFF.

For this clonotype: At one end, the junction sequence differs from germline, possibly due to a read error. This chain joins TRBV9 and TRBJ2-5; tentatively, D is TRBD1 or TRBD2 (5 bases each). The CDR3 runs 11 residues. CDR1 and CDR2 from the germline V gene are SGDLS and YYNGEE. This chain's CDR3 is CASSVFPGTHF. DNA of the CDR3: TGTGCCAGCAGCGTATTTCCCGGGACCCACTTC.

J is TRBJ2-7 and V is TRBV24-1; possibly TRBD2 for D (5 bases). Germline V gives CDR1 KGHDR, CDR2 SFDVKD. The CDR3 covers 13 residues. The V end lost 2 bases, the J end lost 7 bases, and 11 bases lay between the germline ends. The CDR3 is CATSDSSTGEQYF. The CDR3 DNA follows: TGTGCCACCAGTGATTCCAGTACGGGGGAGCAGTACTTC.

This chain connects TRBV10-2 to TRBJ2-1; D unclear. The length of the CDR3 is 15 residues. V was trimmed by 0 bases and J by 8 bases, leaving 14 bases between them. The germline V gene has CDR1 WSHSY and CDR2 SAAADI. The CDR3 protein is CASSESGLGRDEQFF. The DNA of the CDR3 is TGCGCCAGCAGTGAGTCTGGGCTGGGCCGTGATGAGCAGTTCTTC.

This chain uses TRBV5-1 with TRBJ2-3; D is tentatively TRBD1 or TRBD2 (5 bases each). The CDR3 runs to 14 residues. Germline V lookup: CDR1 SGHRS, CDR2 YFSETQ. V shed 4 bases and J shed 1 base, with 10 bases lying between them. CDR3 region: CASSTGTGTDTQYF. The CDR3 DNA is TGCGCCAGCAGCACCGGGACGGGCACAGATACGCAGTATTTT.

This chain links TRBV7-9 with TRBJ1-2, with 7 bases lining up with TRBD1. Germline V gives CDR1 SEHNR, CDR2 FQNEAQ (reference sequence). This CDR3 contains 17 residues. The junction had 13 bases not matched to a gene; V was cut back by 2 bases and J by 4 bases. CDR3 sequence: CASSLSRDSAALYGYTF. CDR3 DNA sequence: TGTGCCAGCAGCTTATCTCGGGACAGCGCGGCCCTCTATGGCTACACCTTC.

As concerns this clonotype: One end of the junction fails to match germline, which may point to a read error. The CDR3 loop reads CASSHGPEALF. CDR3 in DNA: TGCGCCAGCAGCCACGGCCCTGAAGCTTTATTT. The chain has TRBV4-1 and TRBJ1-1; D is unclear. Germline CDR1 and CDR2: MGHRA and YSYEKL. This CDR3 contains 11 residues.

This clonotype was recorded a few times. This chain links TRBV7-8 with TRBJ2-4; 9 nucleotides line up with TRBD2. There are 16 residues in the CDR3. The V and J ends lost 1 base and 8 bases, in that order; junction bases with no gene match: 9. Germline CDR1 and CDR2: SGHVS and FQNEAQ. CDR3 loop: CASSLEGSGSRYIQYF. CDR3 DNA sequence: TGTGCCAGCAGCTTAGAAGGTAGCGGGAGTAGGTACATTCAGTACTTC. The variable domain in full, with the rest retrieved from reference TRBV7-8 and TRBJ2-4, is GAGVSQSPRYKVAKRGQDVALRCDPISGHVSLFWYQQALGQGPEFLTYFQNEAQLDKSGLPSDRFFAERPEGSVSTLKIQRTQQEDSAVYLCASSLEGSGSRYIQYFGAGTRLSVL.

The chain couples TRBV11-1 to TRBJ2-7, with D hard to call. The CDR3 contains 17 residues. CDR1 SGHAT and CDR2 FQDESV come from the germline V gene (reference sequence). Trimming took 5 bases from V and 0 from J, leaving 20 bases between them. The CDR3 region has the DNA TGTGCCAGCAGCCCTGGAGTGGGATTTCCGAGCTCCTACGAGCAGTACTTC. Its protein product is CASSPGVGFPSSYEQYF.

The CDR3 is CSVEERQGNYGYTF. Written as DNA, the CDR3 is TGCAGCGTTGAAGAAAGGCAGGGGAACTATGGCTACACCTTC. The chain carries TRBV29-1 and TRBJ1-2; perhaps TRBD1 as D (6 bases). Germline CDR1 SQVTM, CDR2 ANQGSEA. This CDR3 comprises 14 residues. V dropped 0 bases and J dropped 2 bases, with 10 bases sitting between them.

CDR3 amino acids: CASSQDRWGVLGEAFF. The CDR3 DNA reads TGCGCCAGCAGCCAGGACCGGTGGGGGGTCCTTGGAGAAGCTTTCTTT. The genes are TRBV4-1 and TRBJ1-1; a possible D gene is TRBD1 (5 bases). The CDR3 is made up of 16 amino acids. The germline CDR1 and CDR2 sequences are MGHRA and YSYEKL. The V end lost 3 bases, the J end lost 8 bases, and 22 bases lay between the germline ends.

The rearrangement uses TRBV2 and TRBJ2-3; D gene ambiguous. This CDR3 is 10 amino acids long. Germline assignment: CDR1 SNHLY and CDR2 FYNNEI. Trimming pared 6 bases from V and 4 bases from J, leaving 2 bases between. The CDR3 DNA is TGTGCCAGCAGGTCAGATACGCAGTATTTT. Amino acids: CASRSDTQYF.

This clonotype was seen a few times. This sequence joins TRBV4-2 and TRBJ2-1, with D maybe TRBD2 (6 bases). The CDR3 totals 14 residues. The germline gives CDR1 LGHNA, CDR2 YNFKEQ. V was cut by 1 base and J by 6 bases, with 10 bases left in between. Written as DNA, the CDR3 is TGTGCCAGCAGCCAAGCCGGGAGAATCAATGAGCAGTTCTTC. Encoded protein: CASSQAGRINEQFF.

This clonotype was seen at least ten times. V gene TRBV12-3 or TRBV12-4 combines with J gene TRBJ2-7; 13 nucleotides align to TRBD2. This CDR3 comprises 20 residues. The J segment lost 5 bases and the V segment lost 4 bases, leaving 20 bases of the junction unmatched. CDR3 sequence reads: CASSSPDGLAGAGSQDEQYF. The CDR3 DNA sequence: TGTGCCAGCAGTTCTCCCGACGGACTAGCGGGGGCCGGGTCCCAGGACGAGCAGTACTTC.

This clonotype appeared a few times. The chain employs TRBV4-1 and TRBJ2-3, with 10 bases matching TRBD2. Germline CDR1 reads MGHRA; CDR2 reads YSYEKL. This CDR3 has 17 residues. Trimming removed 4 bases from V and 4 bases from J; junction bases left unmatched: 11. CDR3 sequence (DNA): TGCGCCAGCAGCCCTCTCCGACTAGCGGGTATCGCAGATACGCAGTATTTT. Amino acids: CASSPLRLAGIADTQYF.